The 25 T cell receptor beta chains below all came from one sample that was sequenced in a study of blood T cell repertoires in COVID-19. The assay was immunoSEQ multiplex PCR, and TCRdb's table has in-frame clones only and misses some. Seen here are roughly 220,000 clones, 65% to 90% observed once, and the top ten hold 1.4%. The source material was peripheral blood. The receptors were gathered from a woman aged 40 to 55 who had recovered from COVID-19.

The chain couples TRBV30 to TRBJ1-6; 7 bases match TRBD1. V was pared by 1 base and J by 8 bases, with 5 bases of the junction left unmatched. This CDR3 is built from 14 residues. Germline V gene data show CDR1 as GTSNPN and CDR2 as SVGIG (reference sequence). CDR3 sequence: CAWSAGTDYSPLHF. CDR3 in DNA: TGTGCCTGGAGTGCCGGGACAGACTATTCACCCCTCCACTTT.

CDR3 nucleotides: TGTGCCAGCAGTTACTCGGGGCCGAACACCGGGGAGCTGTTTTTT. It codes for CASSYSGPNTGELFF. The chain employs TRBV6-6 and TRBJ2-2, with D possibly TRBD1 on 5 matching bases. Trimming stripped 0 bases from V and 0 bases from J, with 5 bases between. Germline CDR1 reads MNHNY; CDR2 reads SVGAGI (reference sequence). The CDR3 contains 15 residues.

This rearrangement joins TRBV5-5 to TRBJ1-6; D possibly corresponds to TRBD1 (5 bases). CDR1 and CDR2 from the germline V gene are SGHKS and YYEKEE (reference sequence). CDR3 size: 15 residues. The V gene lost 0 bases and the J gene lost 10 bases, with 14 bases spanning the gap. This CDR3 is CASSLDGDSGSPLHF. The CDR3 coding sequence is TGTGCCAGCAGCTTGGATGGGGACTCGGGCTCACCCCTCCACTTT.

V gene TRBV30 combines with J gene TRBJ1-5; 7 bases fit TRBD1. V lost 3 bases and J lost 8; bases outside the gene matches: 7. Germline V gene lookup returns CDR1 GTSNPN and CDR2 SVGIG (reference sequence). The CDR3 extends over 13 amino acids. This CDR3 reads CAWSSTGLEPQHF. The DNA of the CDR3 is TGTGCCTGGAGCTCGACAGGGCTTGAGCCCCAGCATTTT.

The genes are TRBV10-3 and TRBJ1-2; TRBD1 is a possible D gene (6 bases). Germline V CDR1 and CDR2: ENHRY, SYGVKD. Trimming left V 2 bases short and J 3 bases short, with 10 bases between. CDR3 size: 14 residues. In nucleotides, the CDR3 is TGTGCCATCAGTGAGACTACAGGGTACTATGGCTACACCTTC. This codes for CAISETTGYYGYTF.

The genes are TRBV6-5 and TRBJ2-7; TRBD1 might be the D (5 bases). The CDR3 loop spans 14 amino acids. CDR1 and CDR2 (germline): MNHEY, SVGAGI. V was trimmed by 0 bases and J by 5 bases, leaving 11 bases between them. CDR3 amino acids: CASSYSTFRDEQYF. Written as DNA, the CDR3 is TGTGCCAGCAGTTACTCCACCTTCAGGGACGAGCAGTACTTC.

J is TRBJ1-2 and V is TRBV19, with 8 bases lining up with TRBD1. The CDR3 runs to 12 residues. Germline V lookup: CDR1 LNHDA, CDR2 SQIVND (reference sequence). The CDR3 protein is CASTGGSHGYTF. DNA for the CDR3: TGTGCTTCAACAGGGGGTAGTCATGGCTACACCTTC.

The DNA for the CDR3 is TGTGCCAGCAGTGAAGAGGCTGGGGGGAATAATTCACCCCTCCACTTT. It specifies CASSEEAGGNNSPLHF. This chain links TRBV2 with TRBJ1-6, with TRBD1 as a possible D gene (5 bases). This CDR3 region has 16 residues. V was clipped by 1 base and J by 5 bases, with 12 bases between them. Germline V lookup: CDR1 SNHLY, CDR2 FYNNEI.

This clone was seen a handful of times. The chain recombines TRBV11-1 with TRBJ1-3; maybe TRBD1 (5 bases). Trimming pared 5 bases from V and 3 bases from J, leaving 14 bases between. This CDR3 is built from 15 residues. Germline V gene sequence: CDR1 SGHAT, CDR2 FQDESV (reference sequence). CDR3: CASSRTQEYGNTIYF. The CDR3 DNA follows: TGTGCCAGCAGCCGAACACAGGAGTATGGAAACACCATATATTTT.

J is TRBJ1-2 and V is TRBV5-4, with 9 bases aligning to TRBD1. The germline gives CDR1 SGHNT, CDR2 YYREEE (reference sequence). V was pared by 3 bases and J by 4 bases, with 4 bases of the junction left unmatched. This CDR3 is built from 14 residues. The CDR3 nucleotides are TGTGCCAGCAGCTCGTGGACAGGGGTCTATGGCTACACCTTC. Protein: CASSSWTGVYGYTF.

This clone appeared a few times. The gene calls are TRBV24-1 and TRBJ2-3, with TRBD2 matching 7 bases. Germline V gives CDR1 KGHDR, CDR2 SFDVKD. CDR3 length: 16 residues. Losses at the gene ends were 2 bases for V and 1 base for J; bases not matched to a gene: 5. DNA of the CDR3: TGTGCCACCAGTGATTCGTACAGCGGGGGCACAGATACGCAGTATTTT. Translated: CATSDSYSGGTDTQYF.

The chain employs TRBV19 and TRBJ2-5; 8 bases match TRBD2. Germline V gives CDR1 LNHDA, CDR2 SQIVND (reference sequence). The CDR3 length is 16 residues. The V gene end was trimmed by 1 base and the J gene end by 2 bases; junction bases not matched to a gene: 6. CDR3 bases: TGTGCCAGTAGTATAGCAAGCGGGGGAAGACAAGAGACCCAGTACTTC. Its translation is CASSIASGGRQETQYF.

In this sample, this clone turned up a few times. J is TRBJ2-3 and V is TRBV6-2 or TRBV6-3; 14 positions match TRBD2. Trimming cost V 2 bases and J 9 bases; bases outside gene matches: 4. CDR1 and CDR2 from the germline V gene are MNHEY and SVGEGT. This CDR3 has 15 amino acids. The CDR3, as DNA: TGTGCCAGCAGTTACGGGACTAGCGGGGGTGACACGCAGTATTTT. It translates to CASSYGTSGGDTQYF.

The table lists this clone with a count of one. The CDR3 protein is CASSSKETRGVNTEAFF. In DNA form, the CDR3 reads TGTGCCAGCAGCTCTAAGGAAACGCGCGGGGTGAACACTGAAGCTTTCTTT. The chain carries TRBV7-2 and TRBJ1-1; D gene uncertain. The CDR3 has 17 residues. Germline V gene lookup returns CDR1 SGHTA and CDR2 FQGNSA. The V end was cut by 4 bases, the J end by 0 bases, with 18 bases between. Using reference TRBV7-2 and TRBJ1-1 for the parts outside the CDR3, the full variable domain is GAGVSQSPSNKVTEKGKDVELRCDPISGHTALYWYRQSLGQGLEFLIYFQGNSAPDKSGLPSDRFSAERTGGSVSTLTIQRTQQEDSAVYLCASSSKETRGVNTEAFFGQGTRLTVV.

The chain employs TRBV19 and TRBJ1-3; D remains ambiguous. Germline CDR1 reads LNHDA; CDR2 reads SQIVND (reference sequence). The CDR3 consists of 15 residues. The V and J ends lost 3 bases and 4 bases respectively, with 13 bases between them. The CDR3 here is CASSIPQATGNTIYF. As DNA, the CDR3 is TGTGCCAGTAGTATTCCCCAGGCAACAGGAAACACCATATATTTT.

This chain joins TRBV5-4 and TRBJ1-1; D unresolved. Germline loops: CDR1 SGHNT, CDR2 YYREEE (reference sequence). The CDR3 spans 16 residues. Trimming stripped 0 bases from V and 1 base from J, with 13 bases between. The CDR3 nucleotides are TGTGCCAGCAGCTTGGATCGGGCAGCGGGGAACACTGAAGCTTTCTTT. Protein product: CASSLDRAAGNTEAFF.

This clone has just one count. The chain carries TRBV25-1 and TRBJ2-3; no reliable D call. There are 13 residues in the CDR3. Deletions cut 3 bases from V and 3 bases from J, with 7 bases between. The V gene's germline CDR1 is MGHDK and CDR2 SYGVNS. The CDR3 DNA follows: TGTGCCAGCAGTGACAGTTCAACAGATACGCAGTATTTT. The encoded protein is CASSDSSTDTQYF.

The chain uses TRBV10-1 and TRBJ2-5; 10 bases fit TRBD2. The CDR3 is 13 residues long. Germline CDR1 and CDR2: WNHNN and SYGVQD (reference sequence). V trimming: 5 bases; J trimming: 5 bases; junction bases outside the gene matches: 2. The CDR3, as DNA: TGCGCCAGCAGTCGGACTAGCGGCGAGACCCAGTACTTC. It translates to CASSRTSGETQYF.

This chain uses TRBV19 with TRBJ2-1, with 7 bases matching TRBD1. With 5 bases clipped from V and 4 bases from J, the junction kept 5 bases outside the gene matches. The CDR3 spans 14 residues. CDR1 is LNHDA and CDR2 is SQIVND in the germline V gene (reference sequence). The CDR3 spells CASSLGTEYNEQFF. The CDR3 bases are TGTGCCAGTAGTCTCGGGACAGAATACAATGAGCAGTTCTTC.

The V call is TRBV3-1 (or the pseudogene TRBV3-2), the J call TRBJ2-4; maybe TRBD2 (5 bases). The CDR3 runs 15 residues. Germline V CDR1 and CDR2: LGHDT, YNNKEL (reference sequence). Trimming shortened V by 2 bases and J by 6 bases, and 14 bases separated the two germline ends. The CDR3 here is CASSQRGYVLNIQYF. The CDR3 nucleotides read TGTGCCAGCAGCCAACGGGGTTATGTTTTAAACATTCAGTACTTC.

This clone turned up a few times. This chain links TRBV7-3 with TRBJ1-1; TRBD1 is a possible D gene (6 bases). The V end lost 2 bases, the J end lost 3 bases, and 7 bases lay between the germline ends. CDR3 size: 13 residues. CDR1 and CDR2 (germline): SGHTA, FQGTGA. The CDR3 DNA follows: TGTGCCAGCAGCTTACCAGGGGACACTGAAGCTTTCTTT. Translated, it gives CASSLPGDTEAFF.

The rearrangement links TRBV12-3 or TRBV12-4 to TRBJ1-2; D gene ambiguous. Trimming stripped 3 bases from V and 11 bases from J, with 13 bases between. This CDR3 is built from 12 residues. CDR3 sequence (DNA): TGTGCCAGCAGTTTTGGGCCGATGAATTACACCTTC. It specifies CASSFGPMNYTF.

The V call is TRBV6-2 or TRBV6-3, the J call TRBJ2-5, with 8 bases aligning to TRBD2. V gave up 6 bases and J gave up 3 bases; unmatched junction bases: 9. The CDR3 runs to 15 residues. Germline CDR1 reads MNHEY; CDR2 reads SVGEGT. CDR3 in amino acids: CASRPLTSGEETQYF. CDR3 sequence (DNA): TGTGCCAGCAGGCCTCTCACTAGCGGTGAAGAGACCCAGTACTTC.

This chain links TRBV19 with TRBJ2-1; the match to TRBD2 covers 7 bases. V lost 10 bases, J lost 9 bases, and 15 bases stayed unmatched. CDR1 LNHDA and CDR2 SQIVND come from the germline V gene (reference sequence). The CDR3 runs 14 residues. In DNA, the CDR3 is TGTGCCAACTCTAGCGGCGGCGCCATTAGTGAGCAGTTCTTC. It encodes CANSSGGAISEQFF.

The V gene is TRBV4-1, the J gene TRBJ1-6; D not resolved. V was cut by 1 base and J by 7 bases, with 14 bases left in between. There are 16 residues in the CDR3. CDR1 and CDR2 from the germline V gene are MGHRA and YSYEKL. CDR3 loop: CASSQGEREANSPLHF. The CDR3 DNA reads as TGCGCCAGCAGCCAAGGGGAGAGGGAGGCGAATTCACCCCTCCACTTT.